This record covers a single T cell receptor (beta chain). Antigen specificity is unknown. These data belong to a study of T cell repertoires in cytomegalovirus infection. Study findings and constraints: Individuals carrying CMV plus the relevant HLA were identified by cumulative frequency of public TCR beta families.

TCRdb analysed the reads with MiXCR anew, one entry per CDR3 protein. This table has around 900,000 distinct CDR3 sequences, 25% to 40% appearing once. This receptor was obtained from a human donor in good health (CMV status not recorded). Some clones in this sample may be carry-over from other donors' samples. The sequenced sample was cultured CD8+ T cells from PBMCs, obtained from culture after CMV antigen stimulation.

CDR3 protein: CSATSRDRGNEQFF. DNA of the CDR3: TGCAGTGCTACCAGCCGGGACAGGGGCAATGAGCAGTTCTTC. This chain joins TRBV20-1 and TRBJ2-1, with 10 bases identical to TRBD1. Trimming at V came to 4 bases and at J to 6 bases, leaving 6 bases not matched to a gene. CDR1 is DFQATT and CDR2 is SNEGSKA in the germline V gene (reference sequence). The CDR3 is 14 amino acids.